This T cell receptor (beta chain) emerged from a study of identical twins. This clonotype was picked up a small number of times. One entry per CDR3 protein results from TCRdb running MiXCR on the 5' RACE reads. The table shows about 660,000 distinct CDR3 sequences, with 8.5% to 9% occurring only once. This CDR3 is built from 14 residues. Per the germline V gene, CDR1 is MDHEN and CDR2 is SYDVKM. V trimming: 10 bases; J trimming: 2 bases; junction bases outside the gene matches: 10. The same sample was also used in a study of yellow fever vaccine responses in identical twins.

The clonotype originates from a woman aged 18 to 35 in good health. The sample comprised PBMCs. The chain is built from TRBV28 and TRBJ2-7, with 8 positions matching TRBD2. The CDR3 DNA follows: TGTGCCACCTTCAATCGGGGGGGACCCTACGAGCAGTACTTC. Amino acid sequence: CATFNRGGPYEQYF.